This passage covers 17 T cell receptor beta chains from one sample sequenced in a study of cytomegalovirus exposure and HLA in healthy donors. The PCR employed 60 Vbeta primers together with 13 Jbeta primers. The protocol was immunoSEQ multiplex PCR, while the TCRdb copy is restricted to in-frame clones and leaves out a portion. The sample lists about 120,000 clones, 76% occurring once. The sequencing input was PBMCs. The source of these receptors is a woman between 35 and 50 years old in good health and CMV-seropositive.

The chain uses TRBV4-2 and TRBJ2-7; 8 nucleotides line up with TRBD2. Germline V lookup: CDR1 LGHNA, CDR2 YNFKEQ. CDR3 length: 15 residues. J gave up 2 bases and V 5 bases, and 8 bases lay outside the gene matches. The CDR3 DNA reads as TGTGCCAGCAGCGCGGACGGGGGGGCTCCCTACGAGCAGTACTTC. Residues: CASSADGGAPYEQYF.

This clone was seen a handful of times. The chain is built from TRBV20-1 and TRBJ2-5; D not certain. The germline V gene has CDR1 DFQATT and CDR2 SNEGSKA (reference sequence). V was pared by 8 bases and J by 3 bases, with 10 bases between. There are 11 residues in the CDR3. The CDR3 protein is CSTAAEETQYF. The CDR3 DNA reads as TGCAGTACAGCCGCAGAAGAGACCCAGTACTTC.

The rearrangement links TRBV4-1 to TRBJ2-5, with 7 bases that match TRBD1. V lost 1 base, J lost 0 bases, and 8 bases stayed unmatched. Germline CDR1 is MGHRA and CDR2 is YSYEKL. The CDR3 has 17 residues. The CDR3, as DNA: TGCGCCAGCAGCCAAGCCCGAATGGGACAGCACCAAGAGACCCAGTACTTC. Its protein is CASSQARMGQHQETQYF.

The rearrangement joins TRBV19 to TRBJ2-7, with TRBD2 as a possible D gene (5 bases). V was trimmed by 9 bases and J by 6 bases, leaving 12 bases between them. Per the germline V gene, CDR1 is LNHDA and CDR2 is SQIVND (reference sequence). The CDR3 runs 11 residues. In DNA, the CDR3 is TGTGCCAGCAGTCTTCGGGGCGAGCAGTACTTC. Protein product: CASSLRGEQYF.

This chain links TRBV5-1 with TRBJ1-1, with TRBD1 identical over 9 bases. CDR3 length: 14 residues. The J segment lost 9 bases and the V segment lost 0 bases, leaving 6 bases of the junction unmatched. CDR1 and CDR2 from the germline V gene are SGHRS and YFSETQ. CDR3 residues: CASSLEGTGLQAFF. Here the CDR3 DNA reads TGCGCCAGCAGCTTGGAGGGGACAGGGCTACAAGCTTTCTTT. Drawing the rest from reference TRBV5-1 and TRBJ1-1, the complete variable domain is KAGVTQTPRYLIKTRGQQVTLSCSPISGHRSVSWYQQTPGQGLQFLFEYFSETQRNKGNFPGRFSGRQFSNSRSEMNVSTLELGDSALYLCASSLEGTGLQAFFGQGTRLTVV.

The rearrangement joins TRBV6-6 to TRBJ1-1; TRBD1 agrees at 10 bases. CDR3 size: 15 residues. Germline trimming cut 10 bases from V and 8 bases from J; bases unmatched to any gene: 16. The V gene's germline CDR1 is MNHNY and CDR2 SVGAGI (reference sequence). This CDR3 reads CAILAGTGDTGEAFF. As DNA, the CDR3 is TGTGCCATCCTGGCCGGGACAGGGGATACCGGCGAAGCTTTCTTT.

The sample holds a few counts of this clone. The chain couples TRBV2 to TRBJ2-1; D perhaps matches TRBD1 (6 bases). V was trimmed by 4 bases and J by 2 bases, leaving 12 bases between them. The CDR3 runs 15 residues. Germline V gene sequence: CDR1 SNHLY, CDR2 FYNNEI. CDR3 nucleotide sequence: TGTGCCAGCAGTGTCGACAGGCAGCCCTACAATGAGCAGTTCTTC. Its protein product is CASSVDRQPYNEQFF.

The chain combines TRBV7-3 with TRBJ1-3, with a weak D call TRBD1 (5 bases). This CDR3 is 18 amino acids long. The germline CDR1 and CDR2 sequences are SGHTA and FQGTGA. The V and J ends lost 3 bases and 4 bases respectively, with 22 bases between them. The CDR3 spells CASSFFNPPQGGGNTIYF. The DNA for the CDR3 is TGTGCCAGCAGCTTTTTTAACCCCCCGCAGGGCGGAGGAAACACCATATATTTT.

The CDR3 loop is CASSLTGSSTYNEQFF. The CDR3 region has the DNA TGTGCCAGCAGCCTGACAGGCTCCTCGACCTACAATGAGCAGTTCTTC. This chain links TRBV7-9 with TRBJ2-1, with D perhaps matching TRBD1 (6 bases). Germline assignment: CDR1 SEHNR and CDR2 FQNEAQ (reference sequence). V gave up 5 bases and J gave up 2 bases, with 16 bases separating them. The CDR3 has 16 amino acids. The variable domain in full, completed from reference TRBV7-9 and TRBJ2-1, reads DTGVSQNPRHKITKRGQNVTFRCDPISEHNRLYWYRQTLGQGPEFLTYFQNEAQLEKSRLLSDRFSAERPKGSFSTLEIQRTEQGDSAMYLCASSLTGSSTYNEQFFGPGTRLTVL.

This chain uses TRBV9 with TRBJ2-2; 7 nucleotides agree with TRBD1. Germline V gives CDR1 SGDLS, CDR2 YYNGEE. V trimming: 3 bases; J trimming: 9 bases; junction bases outside the gene matches: 8. The length of the CDR3 is 14 residues. The CDR3 region is CASSGYRGPRELFF. Here the CDR3 DNA reads TGTGCCAGCAGCGGATACAGGGGTCCAAGGGAGCTGTTTTTT. Together with reference TRBV9 and TRBJ2-2, the CDR3 gives the full variable domain: DSGVTQTPKHLITATGQRVTLRCSPRSGDLSVYWYQQSLDQGLQFLIQYYNGEERAKGNILERFSAQQFPDLHSELNLSSLELGDSALYFCASSGYRGPRELFFGEGSRLTVL.

The chain uses TRBV7-9 and TRBJ2-2, with D maybe TRBD1 (5 bases). This CDR3 comprises 13 residues. CDR1 is SEHNR and CDR2 is FQNEAQ in the germline V gene (reference sequence). Deletions cut 6 bases from V and 7 bases from J, with 12 bases between. The CDR3 region has the DNA TGTGCCAGCAGTTTGACAGTGGTCGGGGAGCTGTTTTTT. This sequence encodes CASSLTVVGELFF.

This clone appeared a few times. CDR3 nucleotides: TGTGCCACCTTCGACAAATTCTACGAGCAGTACTTC. Encoded protein: CATFDKFYEQYF. This rearrangement joins TRBV28 to TRBJ2-7; the D is unclear. Per germline, CDR1 MDHEN and CDR2 SYDVKM. Trimming pared 10 bases from V and 3 bases from J, leaving 13 bases between. This CDR3 contains 12 residues.

The chain uses TRBV30 and TRBJ1-3; no clear D gene. V lost 0 bases and J lost 3, with 3 bases in between. The germline V gene encodes CDR1 GTSNPN and CDR2 SVGIG (reference sequence). The CDR3 is made up of 12 amino acids. CDR3 amino acids: CAWSVNGNTIYF. The CDR3 coding sequence is TGTGCCTGGAGTGTTAATGGAAACACCATATATTTT.

The J gene is TRBJ1-5, the V gene TRBV18; 9 bases line up with TRBD1. The CDR3 is 16 amino acids. Germline CDR1 reads KGHSH; CDR2 reads LQKENI. J gave up 1 base and V 4 bases, and 5 bases lay outside the gene matches. The CDR3 sequence is CASSQGQGRSNQPQHF. The CDR3 DNA reads TGTGCCAGCTCACAGGGACAGGGAAGGAGCAATCAGCCCCAGCATTTT.

About this clone itself: Distinct nucleotide sequences in the sample also encode this CDR3. The rearrangement uses TRBV5-1 and TRBJ2-2, with 9 bases matching TRBD1. Germline values: CDR1 SGHRS, CDR2 YFSETQ. The CDR3 is made up of 15 amino acids. Trimming removed 1 base from V and 5 bases from J; junction bases left unmatched: 3. This CDR3 reads CASSLRTGVTGELFF. Written as DNA, the CDR3 is TGCGCCAGCAGCTTGCGGACAGGGGTGACCGGGGAGCTGTTTTTT.

The rearrangement links TRBV5-4 to TRBJ2-3; the match to TRBD2 covers 7 bases. The CDR3 length is 13 residues. Germline V gives CDR1 SGHNT, CDR2 YYREEE (reference sequence). The V segment lost 7 bases and the J segment 7 bases; nucleotides outside the gene matches: 9. CDR3 coding DNA: TGTGCCAGCGCTCCAGCGGGGACTTATACGCAGTATTTT. Translation gives CASAPAGTYTQYF.

The chain combines TRBV2 with TRBJ1-2; D gene uncertain. CDR3 length: 15 amino acids. Germline loops: CDR1 SNHLY, CDR2 FYNNEI. Trimming shortened V by 6 bases and J by 5 bases, and 19 bases separated the two germline ends. The CDR3 coding sequence is TGTGCCAGCAGGAAGGGAGGACGGATCGTGTATGGCTACACCTTC. Translation: CASRKGGRIVYGYTF.